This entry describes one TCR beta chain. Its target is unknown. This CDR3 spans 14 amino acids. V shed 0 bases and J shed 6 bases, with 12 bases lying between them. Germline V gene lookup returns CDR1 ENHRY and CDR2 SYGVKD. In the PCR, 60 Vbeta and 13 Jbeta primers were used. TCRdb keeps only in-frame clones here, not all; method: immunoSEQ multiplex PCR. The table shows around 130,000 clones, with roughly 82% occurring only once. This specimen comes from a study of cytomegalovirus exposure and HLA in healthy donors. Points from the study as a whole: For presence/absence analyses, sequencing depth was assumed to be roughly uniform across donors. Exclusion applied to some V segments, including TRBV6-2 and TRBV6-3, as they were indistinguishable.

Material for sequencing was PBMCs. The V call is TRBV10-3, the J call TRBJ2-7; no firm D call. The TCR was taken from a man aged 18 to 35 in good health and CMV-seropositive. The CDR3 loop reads CAISESGRYGEQYF. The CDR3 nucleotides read TGTGCCATCAGTGAGTCGGGCAGGTATGGCGAGCAGTACTTC.